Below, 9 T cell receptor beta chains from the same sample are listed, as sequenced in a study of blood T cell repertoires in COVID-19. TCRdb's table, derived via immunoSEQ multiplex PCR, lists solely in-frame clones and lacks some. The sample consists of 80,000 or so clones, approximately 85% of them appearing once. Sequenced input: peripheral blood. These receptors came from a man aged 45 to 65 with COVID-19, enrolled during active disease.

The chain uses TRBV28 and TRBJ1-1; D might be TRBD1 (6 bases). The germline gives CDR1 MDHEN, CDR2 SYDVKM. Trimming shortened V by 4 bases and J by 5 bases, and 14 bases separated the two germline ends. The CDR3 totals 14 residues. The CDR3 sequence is CASSSPGVGTEAFF. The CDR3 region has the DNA TGTGCCAGCAGTTCCCCAGGGGTTGGAACTGAAGCTTTCTTT.

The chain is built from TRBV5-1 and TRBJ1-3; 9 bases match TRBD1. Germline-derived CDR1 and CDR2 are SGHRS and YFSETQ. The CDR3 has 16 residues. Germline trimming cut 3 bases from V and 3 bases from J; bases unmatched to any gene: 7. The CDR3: CASSSGQGSGGNTIYF. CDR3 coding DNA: TGCGCCAGCAGCTCGGGACAGGGATCGGGTGGAAACACCATATATTTT.

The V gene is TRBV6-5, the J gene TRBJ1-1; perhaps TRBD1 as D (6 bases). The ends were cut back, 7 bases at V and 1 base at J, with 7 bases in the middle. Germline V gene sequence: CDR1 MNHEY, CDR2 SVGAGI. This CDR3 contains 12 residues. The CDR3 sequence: CASTRGNTEAFF. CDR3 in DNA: TGTGCCAGCACCAGGGGGAACACTGAAGCTTTCTTT.

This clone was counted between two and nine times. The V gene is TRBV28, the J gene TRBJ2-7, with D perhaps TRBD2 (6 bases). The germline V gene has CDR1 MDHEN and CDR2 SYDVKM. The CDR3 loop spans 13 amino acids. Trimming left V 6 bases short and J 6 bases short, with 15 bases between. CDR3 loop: CASSPGGVGEQYF. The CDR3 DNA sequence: TGTGCCAGCAGCCCCGGAGGGGTCGGCGAGCAGTACTTC. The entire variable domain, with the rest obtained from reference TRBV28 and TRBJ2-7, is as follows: DVKVTQSSRYLVKRTGEKVFLECVQDMDHENMFWYRQDPGLGLRLIYFSYDVKMKEKGDIPEGYSVSREKKERFSLILESASTNQTSMYLCASSPGGVGEQYFGPGTRLTVT.

The chain's CDR3 is CASNRGAGEQFF. The CDR3 DNA sequence: TGTGCCAGCAATCGGGGGGCGGGGGAGCAGTTCTTC. V and J are TRBV14 and TRBJ2-1, with D tentatively TRBD2 (7 bases). This CDR3 has 12 amino acids. V lost 7 bases to trimming and J lost 10 bases, with 14 bases between them. The V gene's germline CDR1 is SGHDN and CDR2 FVKESK. Variable domain in full (rest from reference TRBV14 and TRBJ2-1): EAGVTQFPSHSVIEKGQTVTLRCDPISGHDNLYWYRRVMGKEIKFLLHFVKESKQDESGMPNNRFLAERTGGTYSTLKVQPAELEDSGVYFCASNRGAGEQFFGPGTRLTVL.

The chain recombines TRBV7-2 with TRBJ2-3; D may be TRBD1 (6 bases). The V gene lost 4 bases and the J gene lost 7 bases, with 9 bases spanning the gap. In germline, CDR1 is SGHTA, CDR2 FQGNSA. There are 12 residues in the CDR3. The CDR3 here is CASSSQGNTQYF. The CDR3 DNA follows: TGTGCCAGCAGCTCTCAGGGGAATACGCAGTATTTT.

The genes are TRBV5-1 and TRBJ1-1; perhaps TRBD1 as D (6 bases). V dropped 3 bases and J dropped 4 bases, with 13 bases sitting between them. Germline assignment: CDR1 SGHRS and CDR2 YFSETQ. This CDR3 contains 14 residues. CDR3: CASSSELTGTEAFF. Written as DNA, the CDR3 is TGCGCCAGCAGCTCCGAATTGACAGGCACTGAAGCTTTCTTT.

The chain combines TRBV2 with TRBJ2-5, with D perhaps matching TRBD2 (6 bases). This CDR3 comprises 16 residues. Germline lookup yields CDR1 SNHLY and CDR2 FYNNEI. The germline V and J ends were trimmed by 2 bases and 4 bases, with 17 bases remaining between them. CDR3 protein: CASSERGLTLGETQYF. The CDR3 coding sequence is TGTGCCAGCAGTGAAAGGGGACTTACCCTCGGAGAGACCCAGTACTTC.

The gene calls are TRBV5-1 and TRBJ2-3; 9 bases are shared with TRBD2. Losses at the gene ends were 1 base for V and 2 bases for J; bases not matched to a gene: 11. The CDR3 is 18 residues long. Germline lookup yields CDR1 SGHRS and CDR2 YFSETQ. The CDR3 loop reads CASSLSFSGSPVTDTQYF. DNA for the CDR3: TGCGCCAGCAGCTTGTCTTTTAGCGGGAGCCCCGTCACAGATACGCAGTATTTT.